This is a list of T cell receptor beta chains from one sample in a study of blood T cell repertoires in COVID-19. The assay was immunoSEQ multiplex PCR, and TCRdb's table has in-frame clones only and misses some. The data hold some 190,000 clones, with 84% observed a single time. Sequenced material: PBMCs or T cells enriched from blood (not recorded which). These TCRs come from a woman in her 30s who had been exposed to COVID-19. The conserved cysteine and the conserved F or W are not part of the CDR3 here.

J gene,V gene,CDR3 protein
TRBJ1-1,TRBV6-5,ASSYSRGGRAEAF
TRBJ2-2,TRBV7-8,ASSFGRLAAVNTGELF
TRBJ2-7,TRBV5-1,ASSLVRDRSYEQY
TRBJ2-7,TRBV7-2,ASSSIAGQLYEQY
TRBJ2-5,TRBV7-2,ASSLESTALSRDQY
TRBJ1-2,TRBV12-3/TRBV12-4,ASSFEGGYGYT
TRBJ1-1,TRBV6-4,ASSKTETNTEAF
TRBJ1-1,TRBV18,ASSPSQGRETEAF
TRBJ2-1,TRBV4-1,ASSLTGEQF
TRBJ1-3,TRBV30,AWTRNRKSGNTIY
TRBJ1-4,TRBV4-1,ASSQDYPGADGKLF
TRBJ1-2,TRBV7-9,ASSWGEVNYGYT
TRBJ1-2,TRBV20-1,SATRDYGYT
TRBJ2-7,TRBV4-1,ASSFSTGATYEQY
TRBJ2-2,TRBV29-1,SVLRTANTGELF
TRBJ2-7,TRBV5-1,ASSSPAYEQY
TRBJ2-1,TRBV20-1,SAGQNNEQF
TRBJ1-2,TRBV7-9,ASSRQGLNYGYT
TRBJ1-2,TRBV12-5,ASGFTPDIQDRGIWMNGYT
TRBJ2-2,TRBV4-2,ASSQEGDRGQGGELF
TRBJ1-5,TRBV3-1/TRBV3-2,ASTRADQPQH
TRBJ1-2,TRBV5-4,ASSLPTANYGYT
TRBJ1-1,TRBV20-1,SASALQPGDTEAF
TRBJ2-7,TRBV6-2/TRBV6-3,ASSLIRTYEQY
TRBJ1-5,TRBV4-1,ASSPPDRGYQPQH
TRBJ2-7,TRBV11-2,ASSPDRLASYEQY
TRBJ1-6,TRBV3-1/TRBV3-2,ASSQDTMSPLH
TRBJ2-2,TRBV12-3/TRBV12-4,ASTLTGELF
TRBJ1-1,TRBV29-1,SVVDTEAF
TRBJ2-2,TRBV27,ASTRGLTGELF
TRBJ1-5,TRBV9,ASSVTGGGQPQH
TRBJ1-3,TRBV7-6,ASSSGTDPGNTIY
TRBJ2-1,TRBV11-2,ASSLAGGPVEQF
TRBJ1-1,TRBV19,ASSQYTEAF
TRBJ2-3,TRBV6-2/TRBV6-3,ASSYTRGRTDTQY
TRBJ1-2,TRBV2,ASSEMDRVSGYT
TRBJ2-3,TRBV6-4,ASSAIGSGTDTQY
TRBJ2-7,TRBV5-1,ASSLSAEGAGYEQY
TRBJ2-2,TRBV19,ASSIDRRGISATGELF
TRBJ2-7,TRBV3-1/TRBV3-2,ASSQAGRGGVYEQY